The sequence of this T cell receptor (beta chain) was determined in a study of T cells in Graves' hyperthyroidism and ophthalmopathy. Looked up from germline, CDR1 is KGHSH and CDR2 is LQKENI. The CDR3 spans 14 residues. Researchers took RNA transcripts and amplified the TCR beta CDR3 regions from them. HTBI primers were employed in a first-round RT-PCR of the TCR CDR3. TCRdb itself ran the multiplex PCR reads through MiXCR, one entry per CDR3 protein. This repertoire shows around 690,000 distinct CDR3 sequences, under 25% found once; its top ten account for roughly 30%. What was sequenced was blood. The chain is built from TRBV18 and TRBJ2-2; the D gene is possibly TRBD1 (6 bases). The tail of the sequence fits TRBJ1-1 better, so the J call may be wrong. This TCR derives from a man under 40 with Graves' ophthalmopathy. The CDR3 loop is CASSPQGRNRGAFF. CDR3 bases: TGTGCCAGCTCACCTCAGGGGAGGAATCGGGGAGCTTTCTTT.